These T cell receptor beta chains were read from a single sample in a study of blood T cell repertoires in COVID-19. Here immunoSEQ multiplex PCR was the method, and the copy in TCRdb shows in-frame clones only, minus some. The table lists fewer than 450,000 clones, about 88% of them singletons. The sequenced sample was PBMCs or T cells enriched from blood (not recorded which). All receptors derive from a woman aged 18-29 years who had recovered from COVID-19. The CDR3 runs from the conserved cysteine through the conserved F or W. The D gene is left open where the match is weak. The listing skips clone size in some rows; elsewhere it reads once, few, many or a size class.

CDR3aa: CATSDLREGPQYF
CDR3nt: TGTGCCACCAGTGACCTTCGGGAAGGTCCGCAGTACTTC
abundance: .
d_gene: .
v_gene: TRBV24-1
j_gene: TRBJ2-5

CDR3aa: CASSPSGGLMDEQFF
CDR3nt: TGTGCCAGCAGCCCTAGCGGGGGGTTGATGGATGAGCAGTTCTTC
abundance: .
d_gene: TRBD2
v_gene: TRBV11-2
j_gene: TRBJ2-1

CDR3aa: CASSSGLAGGQETQYF
CDR3nt: TGTGCTAGCAGCTCCGGACTAGCGGGGGGGCAAGAGACCCAGTACTTC
abundance: .
d_gene: TRBD2
v_gene: TRBV7-7
j_gene: TRBJ2-5

CDR3aa: CASSSIGDNTEAFF
CDR3nt: TGTGCCAGCAGTTCAATAGGGGATAACACTGAAGCTTTCTTT
abundance: .
d_gene: .
v_gene: TRBV28
j_gene: TRBJ1-1

CDR3aa: CASSPPIFGSITEAFF
CDR3nt: TGTGCCAGCTCACCACCAATCTTCGGTTCGATCACTGAAGCTTTCTTT
abundance: .
d_gene: .
v_gene: TRBV18
j_gene: TRBJ1-1

CDR3aa: CASSLGRANTEAFF
CDR3nt: TGCGCCAGCAGCTTGGGCAGGGCGAACACTGAAGCTTTCTTT
abundance: .
d_gene: .
v_gene: TRBV5-1
j_gene: TRBJ1-1

CDR3aa: CASSVGSGNGYTF
CDR3nt: TGTGCCAGCAGCGTAGGGTCAGGAAATGGCTACACCTTC
abundance: .
d_gene: .
v_gene: TRBV9
j_gene: TRBJ1-2

CDR3aa: CASSPASAGREKLFF
CDR3nt: TGTGCCAGCAGCCCCGCTTCGGCGGGCAGGGAAAAACTGTTTTTT
abundance: .
d_gene: .
v_gene: TRBV6-6
j_gene: TRBJ1-4

CDR3aa: CAITGTGETEAFF
CDR3nt: TGTGCCATTACCGGGACAGGGGAGACTGAAGCTTTCTTT
abundance: .
d_gene: TRBD1
v_gene: TRBV10-3
j_gene: TRBJ1-1

CDR3aa: CASREGGGKNYGYTF
CDR3nt: TGTGCCAGCAGGGAGGGAGGGGGAAAGAACTATGGCTACACCTTC
abundance: .
d_gene: .
v_gene: TRBV27
j_gene: TRBJ1-2

CDR3aa: CAWSVRQGARDTQYF
CDR3nt: TGTGCCTGGAGTGTACGGCAGGGGGCGAGAGATACGCAGTATTTT
abundance: .
d_gene: TRBD1
v_gene: TRBV30
j_gene: TRBJ2-3

CDR3aa: CSVAGLNTEAFF
CDR3nt: TGCAGCGTCGCAGGGTTGAACACTGAAGCTTTCTTT
abundance: .
d_gene: .
v_gene: TRBV29-1
j_gene: TRBJ1-1

CDR3aa: CASSWTGGAYNEQFF
CDR3nt: TGTGCCAGCAGCTGGACAGGGGGCGCTTACAATGAGCAGTTCTTC
abundance: .
d_gene: TRBD1
v_gene: TRBV5-4
j_gene: TRBJ2-1

CDR3aa: CASNNDRGFGYTF
CDR3nt: TGTGCCAGCAACAATGACAGGGGTTTCGGCTACACCTTC
abundance: .
d_gene: TRBD1
v_gene: TRBV7-2
j_gene: TRBJ1-2

CDR3aa: CASSEGVLQVYEQYF
CDR3nt: TGTGCCAGCAGTGAAGGGGTCCTCCAGGTCTACGAGCAGTACTTC
abundance: .
d_gene: .
v_gene: TRBV2
j_gene: TRBJ2-7

CDR3aa: CASSLDQRGGSQYF
CDR3nt: TGTGCCAGCAGCTTAGATCAGCGGGGTGGCTCGCAGTATTTT
abundance: .
d_gene: TRBD2
v_gene: TRBV11-2
j_gene: TRBJ2-3

CDR3aa: CSANDRGDEQYF
CDR3nt: TGCAGTGCTAATGACCGGGGGGACGAGCAGTACTTC
abundance: .
d_gene: TRBD2
v_gene: TRBV20-1
j_gene: TRBJ2-7

CDR3aa: CASRRGINEKLFF
CDR3nt: TGTGCCAGTAGACGGGGGATCAATGAAAAACTGTTTTTT
abundance: few
d_gene: .
v_gene: TRBV19
j_gene: TRBJ1-4

CDR3aa: CASSPGQSVNYGYTF
CDR3nt: TGTGCCAGCAGCCCGGGACAGAGTGTTAACTATGGCTACACCTTC
abundance: .
d_gene: TRBD1
v_gene: TRBV5-5
j_gene: TRBJ1-2

CDR3aa: CASSDHRSSYEQYF
CDR3nt: TGCGCCAGCAGTGATCATAGGAGCTCCTACGAGCAGTACTTC
abundance: few
d_gene: .
v_gene: TRBV10-1
j_gene: TRBJ2-7

CDR3aa: CASTWGTGESNSPLHF
CDR3nt: TGTGCCAGCACGTGGGGGACAGGGGAGTCAAATTCACCCCTCCACTTT
abundance: .
d_gene: TRBD1
v_gene: TRBV9
j_gene: TRBJ1-6

CDR3aa: CASSPSGTGDHEQFF
CDR3nt: TGTGCCAGCTCACCATCCGGGACAGGGGACCATGAGCAGTTCTTC
abundance: .
d_gene: TRBD1
v_gene: TRBV18
j_gene: TRBJ2-1

CDR3aa: CASSSDTTGYEQFF
CDR3nt: TGTGCCAGCAGCTCAGATACGACAGGGTATGAGCAGTTCTTC
abundance: .
d_gene: TRBD1
v_gene: TRBV9
j_gene: TRBJ2-1

CDR3aa: CAWSVQTGGYQPQHF
CDR3nt: TGTGCCTGGAGTGTACAGACAGGGGGGTATCAGCCCCAGCATTTT
abundance: .
d_gene: TRBD1
v_gene: TRBV30
j_gene: TRBJ1-5

CDR3aa: CASSLRQGGGYTF
CDR3nt: TGTGCCAGCAGCTTAAGACAGGGCGGGGGCTACACCTTC
abundance: .
d_gene: TRBD1
v_gene: TRBV7-6
j_gene: TRBJ1-2

CDR3aa: CASSFGSTSGGQETQYF
CDR3nt: TGTGCCAGCAGCTTCGGTTCGACTAGCGGGGGACAAGAGACCCAGTACTTC
abundance: .
d_gene: TRBD2
v_gene: TRBV11-3
j_gene: TRBJ2-5

CDR3aa: CASSDRQAGNTIYF
CDR3nt: TGTGCCAGCAGCGATCGACAGGCTGGAAACACCATATATTTT
abundance: .
d_gene: .
v_gene: TRBV3-1/TRBV3-2
j_gene: TRBJ1-3